Below are 29 T cell receptor beta chains sequenced from a single sample in a study of metastatic and nonmetastatic thyroid tumors. Through MiXCR, TCRdb re-clonotyped the PCR reads. This sample has tens of thousands of clones, with less than 35% found just once. All patients were treatment-naive before thyroid surgery. What was sequenced was blood. These receptors were taken from a male donor with papillary thyroid cancer or a benign thyroid nodule (not recorded which). Some clones in this sample may be carry-over from other donors' samples.

This chain links TRBV11-3 with TRBJ2-2, with D hard to call. V gave up 0 bases and J gave up 1 base, with 3 bases separating them. CDR1 is SGHNT, CDR2 YENEEA, per germline. The CDR3 totals 14 residues. CDR3 in amino acids: CASSLEGNTGELFF. CDR3 nucleotide sequence: TGTGCCAGCAGCTTAGAGGGGAACACCGGGGAGCTGTTTTTT.

This clone was counted at least ten times. The V gene is TRBV7-3, the J gene TRBJ2-1, with 7 bases aligning to TRBD2. Germline V gene sequence: CDR1 SGHTA, CDR2 FQGTGA. With V trimmed by 3 bases and J by 2 bases, 7 bases remained unmatched. This CDR3 has 16 amino acids. In DNA, the CDR3 is TGTGCCAGCAGCTTTACGTCTAGCGGACCCTACAATGAGCAGTTCTTC. Translated: CASSFTSSGPYNEQFF.

This clone was detected ten times or more. This chain links TRBV12-3 or TRBV12-4 with TRBJ2-1, with D perhaps TRBD1 (5 bases). Trimming stripped 3 bases from V and 8 bases from J, with 8 bases between. The CDR3 is made up of 12 amino acids. The CDR3 sequence is CASSLMGHEQFF. The DNA for the CDR3 is TGTGCCAGCAGTTTGATGGGGCATGAGCAGTTCTTC.

For this clone: The junction departs from germline at one end; a sequencing error may be responsible. The chain recombines TRBV6-1 with TRBJ2-7; D unresolved. CDR1 and CDR2 (germline): MNHNS, SASEGT. This CDR3 spans 14 amino acids. The CDR3 region is CASILSRVPYEHYF. DNA of the CDR3: TGTGCCAGCATCCTAAGCCGGGTGCCCTACGAGCACTACTTC.

The rearrangement links TRBV7-9 to TRBJ2-7; possible D gene TRBD2, 5 bases. V gave up 4 bases and J gave up 5 bases, with 18 bases separating them. The CDR3 covers 15 residues. Germline V gene data show CDR1 as SEHNR and CDR2 as FQNEAQ (reference sequence). This CDR3 reads CASSYPGIRSHEQYF. The CDR3 DNA follows: TGTGCCAGCAGCTATCCCGGGATCCGGTCCCACGAGCAGTACTTC.

This clone was seen a single time. The chain recombines TRBV20-1 with TRBJ1-3; D ambiguous. The CDR3 consists of 12 residues. The V end was cut by 1 base, the J end by 4 bases, with 5 bases between. Germline CDR1 is DFQATT and CDR2 is SNEGSKA (reference sequence). The CDR3 DNA sequence: TGCAGTGCTAGAGCGGGCGGAAACACCATATATTTT. This encodes CSARAGGNTIYF.

The table lists this clone with a few counts. The gene calls are TRBV6-1 and TRBJ2-7; TRBD1 matches at 7 bases. The V and J ends lost 6 bases and 6 bases, in that order; junction bases with no gene match: 8. Germline assignment: CDR1 MNHNS and CDR2 SASEGT. The CDR3 is 13 amino acids. The CDR3 DNA is TGTGCCAGCAGGAAACAGGGGCTCGGCGAGCAGTACTTC. It encodes CASRKQGLGEQYF.

This clone was picked up many times. This chain joins TRBV19 and TRBJ2-7; tentatively, D is TRBD1 or TRBD2 (5 bases each). V lost 3 bases to trimming and J lost 6 bases, with 9 bases between them. Germline-derived CDR1 and CDR2 are LNHDA and SQIVND (reference sequence). There are 12 residues in the CDR3. CDR3 region: CASSIRAGEQYF. CDR3 sequence (DNA): TGTGCCAGTAGTATCAGGGCGGGCGAGCAGTACTTC.

The chain carries TRBV6-1 and TRBJ1-1; 7 bases line up with TRBD1. Germline-derived CDR1 and CDR2 are MNHNS and SASEGT. The CDR3 covers 15 residues. The trim removed 2 bases at V and 2 bases at J, leaving 5 bases unmatched. The CDR3 bases are TGTGCCAGCAGTGAACAACCAGGGGGTAACACTGAAGCTTTCTTT. Protein sequence: CASSEQPGGNTEAFF.

This clone was counted ten times or more. This chain uses TRBV11-2 with TRBJ2-1; D gene uncertain. Trimming pared 6 bases from V and 7 bases from J, leaving 16 bases between. The CDR3 is 14 amino acids. Germline CDR1 reads SGHAT; CDR2 reads FQNNGV. DNA for the CDR3: TGTGCCAGCAGTTCGCCACACGGGCGGAATGAGCAGTTCTTC. Residues: CASSSPHGRNEQFF.

The chain carries TRBV12-3 or TRBV12-4 and TRBJ2-1; 10 nucleotides agree with TRBD2. This CDR3 has 16 residues. Trimming removed 6 bases from V and 7 bases from J; junction bases left unmatched: 12. CDR3 sequence: CASSPLVSGGRNEQFF. The CDR3 DNA reads as TGTGCCAGCAGCCCTCTGGTTAGCGGGGGGAGGAATGAGCAGTTCTTC.

This clone was detected ten times or more. V gene TRBV20-1 combines with J gene TRBJ1-2; D is perhaps TRBD1 (6 bases). Germline-derived CDR1 and CDR2 are DFQATT and SNEGSKA (reference sequence). The CDR3 runs to 13 residues. V lost 5 bases and J 7 bases, leaving 17 bases between the germline ends. The CDR3 nucleotides are TGCAGTGCTTCCCAAACAGGGTCCCTTGGCTACACCTTC. This translates into CSASQTGSLGYTF.

There are a few counts of this clone. The rearrangement joins TRBV28 to TRBJ1-2; D might be TRBD1 (5 bases). The germline gives CDR1 MDHEN, CDR2 SYDVKM. Trimming cost V 6 bases and J 1 base, with 12 bases left between them. The CDR3 runs 14 residues. The DNA for the CDR3 is TGTGCCAGCAGGCAGGGTGGGGGTAACTATGGCTACACCTTC. It encodes CASRQGGGNYGYTF.

Ten or more counts support this clone. The rearrangement joins TRBV6-1 to TRBJ2-1, with TRBD1 matching 9 bases. The CDR3 loop spans 14 amino acids. From germline, CDR1 is MNHNS and CDR2 SASEGT. After removal of 8 bases from V and 4 bases from J, the junction contained 6 bases not matched to a gene. In nucleotides, the CDR3 is TGTGCCAGCGGCGCGGGACAGGGATACAATGAGCAGTTCTTC. Translation gives CASGAGQGYNEQFF.

There are many counts of this clone. This may come from a read error, since a much larger clone is one base off. The chain employs TRBV29-1 and TRBJ1-2, with D possibly TRBD1 on 6 matching bases. The V end lost 3 bases, the J end lost 2 bases, and 16 bases lay between the germline ends. The CDR3 has 15 amino acids. The germline V gene encodes CDR1 SQVTM and CDR2 ANQGSEA. The CDR3 here is CSVEGGSRGNYGYTF. CDR3 nucleotides: TGCAGCGTTGAGGGGGGCAGTCGGGGGAACTATGGCTACACCTTC.

The CDR3 DNA reads as TGTGCCAGCAGCACCCAGCGGGAGGGAGAGACCCAGTACTTC. Its translation is CASSTQREGETQYF. The chain links TRBV7-9 to TRBJ2-5; 10 bases map to TRBD2. V was pared by 5 bases and J by 4 bases, with 4 bases of the junction left unmatched. This CDR3 has 14 residues. Germline-derived CDR1 and CDR2 are SEHNR and FQNEAQ (reference sequence).

This chain connects TRBV20-1 to TRBJ1-2; D gene uncertain. The CDR3 runs to 13 residues. The V and J ends lost 8 bases and 9 bases respectively, with 22 bases between them. CDR1 and CDR2 from the germline V gene are DFQATT and SNEGSKA (reference sequence). DNA of the CDR3: TGCAGTCCTAAGGATTCACTGGCGACTTGCTACACCTTC. This gives the protein CSPKDSLATCYTF.

As to this clone: The conserved phenylalanine or tryptophan normally closing the CDR3 is absent here, so this likely arose from a read error. The J gene is TRBJ2-7, the V gene TRBV20-1; D is ambiguous. The V end was cut by 2 bases, the J end by 0 bases, with 5 bases between. The CDR3 spans 12 residues. From germline, CDR1 is DFQATT and CDR2 SNEGSKA (reference sequence). CDR3 nucleotides: TGCAGTGCTAGACAGATCTCCTACGAGCAGTACTGC. Its translation: CSARQISYEQYC.

This clone appeared many times. The chain has TRBV7-2 and TRBJ2-2, with D unclear. This CDR3 has 15 residues. Germline CDR1 and CDR2: SGHTA and FQGNSA. V was clipped by 2 bases and J by 1 base, with 8 bases between them. CDR3 nucleotide sequence: TGTGCCAGCAGCTTAATGGGCGGGAACACCGGGGAGCTGTTTTTT. Translating it yields CASSLMGGNTGELFF.

The chain uses TRBV6-1 and TRBJ1-2; 7 positions match TRBD1. The CDR3 runs 13 residues. CDR1 is MNHNS and CDR2 is SASEGT in the germline V gene. With 4 bases clipped from V and 4 bases from J, the junction kept 3 bases outside the gene matches. CDR3 residues: CASSARTGYGYTF. The CDR3 DNA reads as TGTGCCAGCAGTGCCCGGACAGGCTATGGCTACACCTTC.

This clone occurred many times. This sequence joins TRBV3-2 and TRBJ2-6; the table gives TRBD1 as D, unverified against the DNA. TRBV3-2 is an annotated pseudogene. The CDR3 totals 21 residues. The DNA for the CDR3 is TGTGCCAGCAGCCCGAACTTACAACAGGGTTTTTTCTCTTCTGGGGCCAACGTCCTGACTTTC. Amino acid sequence: CASSPNLQQGFFSSGANVLTF.

The rearrangement joins TRBV7-6 to TRBJ1-5; D unresolved. V lost 0 bases to trimming and J lost 10 bases, with 13 bases between them. This CDR3 comprises 14 residues. The V gene's germline CDR1 is SGHVS and CDR2 FNYEAQ. DNA for the CDR3: TGTGCCAGCAGCTTAGCCTCGTGCGGGGTCCCCCAGCATTTT. This encodes CASSLASCGVPQHF.

This clone was recorded a few times. The CDR3 region has the DNA TGTGCCAGCATACCCTCTCTGACAGGGGGGTTATGCGAGCAGTACTTC. Protein: CASIPSLTGGLCEQYF. This rearrangement joins TRBV28 to TRBJ2-7, with TRBD1 matching over 9 bases. In germline, CDR1 is MDHEN, CDR2 SYDVKM. The length of the CDR3 is 16 residues. J gave up 6 bases and V 7 bases, and 16 bases lay outside the gene matches. Combining the CDR3 with reference TRBV28 and TRBJ2-7 gives the whole variable domain DVKVTQSSRYLVKRTGEKVFLECVQDMDHENMFWYRQDPGLGLRLIYFSYDVKMKEKGDIPEGYSVSREKKERFSLILESASTNQTSMYLCASIPSLTGGLCEQYFGPGTRLTVT.

At least ten counts were recorded for this clone. The rearrangement joins TRBV6-1 to TRBJ2-3; unclear D gene. In germline, CDR1 is MNHNS, CDR2 SASEGT. The CDR3 sequence is 10 residues long. Trimming removed 6 bases at V and 6 bases at J, with 4 bases between. The CDR3 DNA follows: TGTGCCAGCAGAGCGGATACGCAGTATTTT. It is translated as CASRADTQYF.

Relative to its sample, this clone is medium-sized (0.01 to 0.1%). V and J are TRBV24-1 and TRBJ2-5, with 8 bases fitting TRBD1. Losses at the gene ends were 6 bases for V and 3 bases for J; bases not matched to a gene: 5. The CDR3 length is 14 residues. Germline V gene lookup returns CDR1 KGHDR and CDR2 SFDVKD. In DNA, the CDR3 is TGTGCCACCAGTCCCGGGACAGGTAAAGAGACCCAGTACTTC. The encoded protein is CATSPGTGKETQYF.

This clone was found many times. V and J are TRBV11-2 and TRBJ2-5; the D is unclear. V lost 6 bases to trimming and J lost 4 bases, with 18 bases between them. The CDR3 consists of 15 residues. Germline V gives CDR1 SGHAT, CDR2 FQNNGV. CDR3 protein: CASSSPRLRGETQYF. CDR3 DNA: TGTGCCAGCAGTTCCCCGAGGCTGCGCGGAGAGACCCAGTACTTC.

This clone was picked up many times. The chain joins TRBV19 to TRBJ2-7, with D possibly TRBD1 on 5 matching bases. V was cut by 7 bases and J by 6 bases, with 10 bases left in between. Germline V lookup: CDR1 LNHDA, CDR2 SQIVND (reference sequence). The CDR3 is 11 amino acids. The CDR3 DNA sequence: TGTGCCAGTATGTTAGGGGCCGAGCAGTACTTC. It codes for CASMLGAEQYF.

There are many counts of this clone. A read error is possible here, since a much larger clone lies one base away. This chain connects TRBV5-6 to TRBJ1-2; perhaps TRBD1 as D (5 bases). The CDR3 is 16 residues long. Per germline, CDR1 SGHDT and CDR2 YYEEEE. The CDR3 region is CAGRDWGGREGYGYTF. The DNA for the CDR3 is TGTGCCGGCAGGGATTGGGGGGGACGGGAAGGCTATGGCTACACCTTC.

The chain links TRBV9 to TRBJ1-5, with TRBD1 matching over 7 bases. Germline V lookup: CDR1 SGDLS, CDR2 YYNGEE. CDR3 length: 15 amino acids. Germline trimming cut 7 bases from V and 0 bases from J; bases unmatched to any gene: 7. This CDR3 reads CASGRDSHSNQPQHF. Here the CDR3 DNA reads TGTGCCAGCGGCCGGGACAGCCATAGCAATCAGCCCCAGCATTTT.